This T cell receptor beta chain was identified in a study of patients and donors after allogeneic stem cell transplantation. This clonotype is medium-sized. TCRdb analysed the RT-PCR reads with MiXCR anew, one entry per CDR3 protein. The table has approximately 3,000 distinct CDR3 sequences, approximately 5.1% seen once; the top ten hold about 16%. V gave up 3 bases and J gave up 3 bases; unmatched junction bases: 6. The CDR3 consists of 14 residues. CDR1 and CDR2 from the germline V gene are DFQATT and SNEGSKA (reference sequence). The receptor was derived from a human donor who was either an allogeneic HSCT recipient or a stem cell or donor lymphocyte infusion donor (not recorded which). It is not recorded whose cells these are; they may come from a transplant donor. This chain links TRBV20-1 with TRBJ2-7; 9 bases align to TRBD1. Sequenced input: blood, either unsorted or a sorted T cell fraction (not recorded which). The CDR3 DNA follows: TGCAGTGCTAGCCCCGAGGGACAGGGCTACGAGCAGTACTTC. This codes for CSASPEGQGYEQYF.